These 8 T cell receptor beta chains share one sample of origin, sequenced in a study of T cell responses to AZD1222 COVID-19 vaccine. Data came from immunoSEQ multiplex PCR; TCRdb stores just in-frame clones and leaves some out. The data hold roughly 120,000 clones, with around 85% observed a single time. The sample in question was peripheral blood, obtained on day 0 of AZD1222 vaccination. The receptors stem from an adult in good health.

This clone was observed once. This CDR3 is CASSQDGRAHEQYF. In nucleotides, the CDR3 is TGTGCCAGCAGCCAAGATGGCAGGGCCCACGAGCAGTACTTC. The rearrangement links TRBV14 to TRBJ2-7; a weak D match, TRBD1 (5 bases). The CDR3 length is 14 residues. CDR1 and CDR2 (germline): SGHDN, FVKESK. V dropped 0 bases and J dropped 5 bases, with 11 bases sitting between them.

V usage is TRBV7-9 and J usage is TRBJ1-5; D gene unclear. Germline CDR1 is SEHNR and CDR2 is FQNEAQ (reference sequence). V was clipped by 1 base and J by 5 bases, with 9 bases between them. The CDR3 is 14 residues long. The DNA of the CDR3 is TGTGCCAGCAGCTTAGGCTCCCAGGATCAGCCCCAGCATTTT. Its translation: CASSLGSQDQPQHF. The full variable domain, completed using reference TRBV7-9 and TRBJ1-5, is DTGVSQNPRHKITKRGQNVTFRCDPISEHNRLYWYRQTLGQGPEFLTYFQNEAQLEKSRLLSDRFSAERPKGSFSTLEIQRTEQGDSAMYLCASSLGSQDQPQHFGDGTRLSIL.

This sequence joins TRBV7-9 and TRBJ1-2; TRBD1 might be the D (5 bases). This CDR3 is built from 15 residues. Germline CDR1 is SEHNR and CDR2 is FQNEAQ (reference sequence). V dropped 4 bases and J dropped 0 bases, with 12 bases sitting between them. The CDR3 region is CASSSGLPSNYGYTF. CDR3 nucleotide sequence: TGTGCCAGCAGCTCGGGGCTCCCCTCTAACTATGGCTACACCTTC.

This chain joins TRBV28 and TRBJ2-1; D gene ambiguous. Germline CDR1 and CDR2: MDHEN and SYDVKM. This CDR3 region has 14 residues. Trimming pared 5 bases from V and 7 bases from J, leaving 15 bases between. This CDR3 reads CASSTTTWANEQFF. DNA of the CDR3: TGTGCCAGCAGTACAACTACCTGGGCAAATGAGCAGTTCTTC.

V gene TRBV18 combines with J gene TRBJ2-1; possibly TRBD1 or TRBD2 for D (8 bases each). The V end lost 9 bases, the J end lost 12 bases, and 24 bases lay between the germline ends. This CDR3 is 14 amino acids long. Germline V lookup: CDR1 KGHSH, CDR2 LQKENI. CDR3 protein: CARRGDRSKYGQFF. DNA of the CDR3: TGTGCCAGGCGGGGGGACAGGAGCAAATATGGGCAGTTCTTC.

The chain couples TRBV2 to TRBJ2-1; 7 bases line up with TRBD1. With V trimmed by 4 bases and J by 2 bases, 2 bases remained unmatched. Germline V CDR1 and CDR2: SNHLY, FYNNEI. This CDR3 has 14 amino acids. The CDR3 protein is CASSGGTAYNEQFF. The DNA for the CDR3 is TGTGCCAGCAGTGGAGGGACAGCCTACAATGAGCAGTTCTTC.

The rearrangement links TRBV14 to TRBJ1-6; D call uncertain. V dropped 6 bases and J dropped 8 bases, with 11 bases sitting between them. The germline V gene has CDR1 SGHDN and CDR2 FVKESK. The CDR3 extends over 13 amino acids. Here the CDR3 reads CASSLTVYSPLHF. The CDR3 nucleotides read TGTGCCAGCAGTCTGACTGTTTATTCACCCCTCCACTTT.

This clone came up once. The chain is built from TRBV7-2 and TRBJ1-5; 7 bases are a match to TRBD1. This CDR3 has 15 amino acids. V lost 1 base to trimming and J lost 6 bases; unmatched junction nucleotides: 6. Germline CDR1 SGHTA, CDR2 FQGNSA. The CDR3 DNA reads TGTGCCAGCAGCTTAGAGGGACAGTCGGGTCAGCCCCAGCATTTT. This codes for CASSLEGQSGQPQHF.